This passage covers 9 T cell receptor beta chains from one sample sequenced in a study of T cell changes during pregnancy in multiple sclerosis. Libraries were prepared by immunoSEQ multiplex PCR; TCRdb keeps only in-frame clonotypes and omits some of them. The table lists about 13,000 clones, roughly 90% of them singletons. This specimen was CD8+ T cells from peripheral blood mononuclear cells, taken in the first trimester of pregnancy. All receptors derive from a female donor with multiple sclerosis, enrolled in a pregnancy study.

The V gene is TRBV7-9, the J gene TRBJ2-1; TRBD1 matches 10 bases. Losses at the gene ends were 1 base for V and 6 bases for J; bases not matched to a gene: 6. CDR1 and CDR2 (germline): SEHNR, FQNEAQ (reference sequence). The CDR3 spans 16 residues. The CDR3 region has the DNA TGTGCCAGCAGCTTAGTCGGGACAGGGGAGATCAATGAGCAGTTCTTC. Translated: CASSLVGTGEINEQFF.

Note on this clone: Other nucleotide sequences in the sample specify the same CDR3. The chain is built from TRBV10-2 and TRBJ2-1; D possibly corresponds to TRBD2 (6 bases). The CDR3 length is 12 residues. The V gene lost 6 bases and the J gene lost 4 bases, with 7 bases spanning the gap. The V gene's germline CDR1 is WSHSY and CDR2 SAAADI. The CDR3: CASRGGYNEQFF. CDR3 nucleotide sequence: TGCGCCAGCAGGGGGGGATACAATGAGCAGTTCTTC.

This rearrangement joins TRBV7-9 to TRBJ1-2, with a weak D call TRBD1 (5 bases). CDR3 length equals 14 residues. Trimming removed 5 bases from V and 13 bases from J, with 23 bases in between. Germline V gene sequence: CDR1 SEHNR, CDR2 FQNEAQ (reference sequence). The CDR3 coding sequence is TGTGCCAGCAGCGTACGGGGGACGACCCTCGAGAGCACCTTC. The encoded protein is CASSVRGTTLESTF.

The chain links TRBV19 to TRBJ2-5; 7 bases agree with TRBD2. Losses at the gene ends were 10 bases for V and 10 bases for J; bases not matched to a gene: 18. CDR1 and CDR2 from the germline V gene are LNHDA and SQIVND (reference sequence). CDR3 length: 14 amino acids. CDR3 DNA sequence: TGTGCCACCCTCCCGGGTCCGGGCCGGGGGGTCCAGTACTTC. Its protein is CATLPGPGRGVQYF.

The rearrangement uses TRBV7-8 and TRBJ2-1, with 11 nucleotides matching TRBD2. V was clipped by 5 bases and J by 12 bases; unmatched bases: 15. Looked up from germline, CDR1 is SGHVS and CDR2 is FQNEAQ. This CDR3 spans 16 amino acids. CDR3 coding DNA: TGTGCCAGCAGCGGATTTGAGGGACTAGCGGCCAGAAGGCAGTTCTTC. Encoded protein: CASSGFEGLAARRQFF.

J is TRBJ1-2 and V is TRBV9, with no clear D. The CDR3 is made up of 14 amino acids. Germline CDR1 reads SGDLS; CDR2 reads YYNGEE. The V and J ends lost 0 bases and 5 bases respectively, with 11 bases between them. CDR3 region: CASSVGNAAYGYTF. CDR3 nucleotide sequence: TGTGCCAGCAGCGTAGGCAACGCCGCGTATGGCTACACCTTC.

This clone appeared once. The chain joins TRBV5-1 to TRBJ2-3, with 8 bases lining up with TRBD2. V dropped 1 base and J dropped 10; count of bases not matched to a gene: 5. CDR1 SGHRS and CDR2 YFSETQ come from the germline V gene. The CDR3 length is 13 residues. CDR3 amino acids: CASSLNPTSAQYF. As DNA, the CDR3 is TGCGCCAGCAGCTTGAATCCGACTAGCGCGCAGTATTTT. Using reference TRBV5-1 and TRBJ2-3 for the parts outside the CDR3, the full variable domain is KAGVTQTPRYLIKTRGQQVTLSCSPISGHRSVSWYQQTPGQGLQFLFEYFSETQRNKGNFPGRFSGRQFSNSRSEMNVSTLELGDSALYLCASSLNPTSAQYFGPGTRLTVL.

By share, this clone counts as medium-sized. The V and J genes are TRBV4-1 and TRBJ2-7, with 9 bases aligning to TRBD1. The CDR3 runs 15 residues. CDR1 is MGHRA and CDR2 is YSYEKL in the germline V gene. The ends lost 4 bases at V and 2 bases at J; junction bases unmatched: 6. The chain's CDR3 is CASSPGQGPTYEQYF. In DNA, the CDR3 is TGCGCCAGCAGCCCCGGACAGGGGCCAACCTACGAGCAGTACTTC.

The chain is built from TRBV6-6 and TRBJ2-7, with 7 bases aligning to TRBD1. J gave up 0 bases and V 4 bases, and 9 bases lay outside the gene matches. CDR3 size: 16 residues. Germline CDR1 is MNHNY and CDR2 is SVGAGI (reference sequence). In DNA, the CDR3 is TGTGCCAGCAGTTGGAAGGGACAGCTAAGCTCCTACGAGCAGTACTTC. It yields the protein CASSWKGQLSSYEQYF.